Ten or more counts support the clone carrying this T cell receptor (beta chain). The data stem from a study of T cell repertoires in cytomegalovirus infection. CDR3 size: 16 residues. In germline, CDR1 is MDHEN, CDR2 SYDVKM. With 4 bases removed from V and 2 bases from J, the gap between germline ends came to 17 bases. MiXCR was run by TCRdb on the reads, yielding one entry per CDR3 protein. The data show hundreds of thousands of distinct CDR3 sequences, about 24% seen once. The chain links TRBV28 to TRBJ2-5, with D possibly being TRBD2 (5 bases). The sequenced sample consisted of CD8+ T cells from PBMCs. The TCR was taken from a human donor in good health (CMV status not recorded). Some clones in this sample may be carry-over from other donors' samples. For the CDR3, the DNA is TGTGCCAGCAGTTCCCCCAGGAGCGGATTTCAAGAGACCCAGTACTTC. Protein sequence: CASSSPRSGFQETQYF. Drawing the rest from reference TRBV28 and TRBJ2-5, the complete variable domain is DVKVTQSSRYLVKRTGEKVFLECVQDMDHENMFWYRQDPGLGLRLIYFSYDVKMKEKGDIPEGYSVSREKKERFSLILESASTNQTSMYLCASSSPRSGFQETQYFGPGTRLLVL.